Each of the 20 T cell receptor beta chains below was sequenced from the same sample in a study of cytomegalovirus exposure and HLA in healthy donors. Sequencing was performed with immunoSEQ multiplex PCR; in TCRdb, only in-frame clones are kept and a portion is missing. The table lists about 160,000 clones, 86% of them singletons. The sequenced sample consisted of PBMCs. The receptors originated from a woman aged 18-29 years in good health and CMV-seronegative.

The chain combines TRBV7-9 with TRBJ1-6; 9 nucleotides match TRBD1. Germline V gene lookup returns CDR1 SEHNR and CDR2 FQNEAQ (reference sequence). CDR3 length: 15 amino acids. Trimming took 5 bases from V and 7 from J; bases not matched to a gene: 6. CDR3 in amino acids: CASSPWDRENSPLHF. The CDR3 DNA reads TGTGCCAGCAGCCCATGGGACAGGGAAAATTCACCCCTCCACTTT. Variable domain in full (rest from reference TRBV7-9 and TRBJ1-6): DTGVSQNPRHKITKRGQNVTFRCDPISEHNRLYWYRQTLGQGPEFLTYFQNEAQLEKSRLLSDRFSAERPKGSFSTLEIQRTEQGDSAMYLCASSPWDRENSPLHFGNGTRLTVT.

The genes are TRBV4-2 and TRBJ1-1, with 8 nucleotides matching TRBD1. Germline V gene sequence: CDR1 LGHNA, CDR2 YNFKEQ. The CDR3 runs to 15 residues. V trimming: 1 base; J trimming: 0 bases; junction bases outside the gene matches: 1. Here the CDR3 reads CASSQGDRMNTEAFF. The CDR3 coding sequence is TGTGCCAGCAGCCAAGGGGACAGGATGAACACTGAAGCTTTCTTT.

CDR3 sequence (DNA): TGTGCCAGCTCACCAAGGAGGGGCGAGACCCAGTACTTC. It yields the protein CASSPRRGETQYF. The rearrangement uses TRBV18 and TRBJ2-5; D perhaps matches TRBD2 (6 bases). Trimming removed 2 bases from V and 5 bases from J, with 9 bases in between. The germline V gene has CDR1 KGHSH and CDR2 LQKENI. The CDR3 has 13 amino acids.

V and J are TRBV4-3 and TRBJ2-3, with 14 bases that match TRBD2. The junction had 6 bases not matched to a gene; V was cut back by 1 base and J by 6 bases. The CDR3 totals 17 residues. Germline CDR1 and CDR2: LGHNA and YSLEER. The CDR3, as DNA: TGCGCCAGCAGCCAAGGTCGACTAGCGGGAGGGCTGGATACGCAGTATTTT. Amino acids: CASSQGRLAGGLDTQYF.

The chain uses TRBV4-3 and TRBJ2-3, with D possibly TRBD2 on 6 matching bases. V was trimmed by 2 bases and J by 3 bases, leaving 9 bases between them. This CDR3 contains 14 residues. Germline CDR1 reads LGHNA; CDR2 reads YSLEER. CDR3: CASSQRLVTDTQYF. In DNA form, the CDR3 reads TGCGCCAGCAGCCAAAGACTAGTGACAGATACGCAGTATTTT.

This chain joins TRBV7-6 and TRBJ1-2; the D is unclear. CDR3 length: 16 residues. Trimming left V 7 bases short and J 2 bases short, with 20 bases between. Germline assignment: CDR1 SGHVS and CDR2 FNYEAQ. Here the CDR3 reads CASTPDSQVTNYGYTF. The CDR3 nucleotides read TGTGCCAGCACCCCCGATTCGCAGGTGACGAACTATGGCTACACCTTC. Complete variable domain (other parts from reference TRBV7-6 and TRBJ1-2): GAGVSQSPRYKVTKRGQDVALRCDPISGHVSLYWYRQALGQGPEFLTYFNYEAQQDKSGLPNDRFSAERPEGSISTLTIQRTEQRDSAMYRCASTPDSQVTNYGYTFGSGTRLTVV.

The V call is TRBV5-8, the J call TRBJ1-2; 8 positions match TRBD1. This CDR3 has 15 residues. The V gene end was trimmed by 2 bases and the J gene end by 5 bases; junction bases not matched to a gene: 8. CDR1 and CDR2 from the germline V gene are SGHTS and YDEGEE. CDR3: CASSFRTGGGYGYTF. The CDR3 region has the DNA TGTGCCAGCAGCTTCAGAACAGGGGGAGGGTATGGCTACACCTTC.

The chain combines TRBV6-5 with TRBJ2-7; 7 bases map to TRBD1. In germline, CDR1 is MNHEY, CDR2 SVGAGI. CDR3 length: 13 amino acids. Losses at the gene ends were 5 bases for V and 6 bases for J; bases not matched to a gene: 7. The CDR3 loop reads CASSLRRTGEQYF. DNA for the CDR3: TGTGCCAGCAGTCTCCGACGGACAGGCGAGCAGTACTTC.

The chain combines TRBV4-1 with TRBJ2-2; 8 nucleotides agree with TRBD2. CDR1 is MGHRA, CDR2 YSYEKL, per germline. There are 15 residues in the CDR3. The V segment lost 1 base and the J segment 5 bases; nucleotides outside the gene matches: 3. The CDR3 protein is CASSQGLASTGELFF. The CDR3 bases are TGCGCCAGCAGCCAAGGACTAGCGTCGACCGGGGAGCTGTTTTTT.

The V call is TRBV6-4, the J call TRBJ2-3; D may be TRBD2 (6 bases). The CDR3 has 12 residues. Looked up from germline, CDR1 is MRHNA and CDR2 is SNTAGT. The germline V and J ends were trimmed by 4 bases and 9 bases, with 11 bases remaining between them. This CDR3 is CASSAPGGTQYF. DNA for the CDR3: TGTGCCAGCAGTGCCCCCGGGGGAACGCAGTATTTT.

With respect to this clone: Other DNA sequences in this specimen translate into the identical CDR3. The chain couples TRBV2 to TRBJ1-1; 9 bases are shared with TRBD1. This CDR3 region has 13 residues. V dropped 4 bases and J dropped 5; count of bases not matched to a gene: 2. The germline V gene has CDR1 SNHLY and CDR2 FYNNEI. The CDR3 loop is CASSGDRGTEAFF. As DNA, the CDR3 is TGTGCCAGCAGTGGTGACAGGGGGACTGAAGCTTTCTTT.

The chain carries TRBV7-9 and TRBJ2-7; TRBD2 is a possible D gene (5 bases). This CDR3 contains 15 residues. Germline CDR1 is SEHNR and CDR2 is FQNEAQ (reference sequence). Trimming removed 5 bases from V and 3 bases from J, with 17 bases in between. CDR3 sequence reads: CASSPSGLGVYEQYF. The CDR3 DNA is TGTGCCAGCAGCCCCTCGGGCCTCGGGGTCTACGAGCAGTACTTC.

The chain recombines TRBV30 with TRBJ2-3; TRBD2 agrees at 7 bases. The germline V gene has CDR1 GTSNPN and CDR2 SVGIG (reference sequence). Trimming at V came to 7 bases and at J to 8 bases, leaving 12 bases not matched to a gene. The CDR3 extends over 13 amino acids. CDR3 region: CALEIAGVGTQYF. CDR3 coding DNA: TGTGCCTTAGAGATTGCGGGGGTAGGTACGCAGTATTTT.

A few counts support this clone. The V call is TRBV9, the J call TRBJ1-5; D is possibly TRBD1 (6 bases). The CDR3 is 14 residues long. Trimming removed 4 bases at V and 4 bases at J, with 12 bases between. Per germline, CDR1 SGDLS and CDR2 YYNGEE. CDR3 residues: CASSLSGQNQPQHF. CDR3 DNA sequence: TGTGCCAGCAGCCTTAGTGGACAGAATCAGCCCCAGCATTTT. The whole variable domain, remainder taken from reference TRBV9 and TRBJ1-5, is DSGVTQTPKHLITATGQRVTLRCSPRSGDLSVYWYQQSLDQGLQFLIQYYNGEERAKGNILERFSAQQFPDLHSELNLSSLELGDSALYFCASSLSGQNQPQHFGDGTRLSIL.

This clone appeared a few times. The V and J genes are TRBV6-5 and TRBJ1-2; tentative D call: TRBD1 (5 bases). CDR3 length: 16 amino acids. CDR1 is MNHEY, CDR2 SVGAGI, per germline. V was clipped by 0 bases and J by 4 bases, with 15 bases between them. This chain's CDR3 is CASSYSPRGDSYGYTF. The CDR3 nucleotides read TGTGCCAGCAGTTACTCTCCGCGGGGGGATTCCTATGGCTACACCTTC.

This clone was found once. The chain uses TRBV29-1 and TRBJ2-5; D unresolved. The CDR3 length is 13 residues. Trimming removed 4 bases from V and 5 bases from J, with 14 bases in between. CDR1 is SQVTM and CDR2 is ANQGSEA in the germline V gene. CDR3 loop: CSVAENRRETQYF. As DNA, the CDR3 is TGCAGCGTTGCAGAAAATCGGCGGGAGACCCAGTACTTC.

The rearrangement links TRBV4-1 to TRBJ2-7; tentative D call: TRBD2 (6 bases). Trimming removed 1 base from V and 6 bases from J, with 13 bases in between. This CDR3 comprises 14 residues. Germline CDR1 MGHRA, CDR2 YSYEKL. CDR3 amino acids: CASSQVTAGGEQYF. CDR3 in DNA: TGCGCCAGCAGCCAAGTCACAGCCGGGGGCGAGCAGTACTTC.

The rearrangement links TRBV5-1 to TRBJ2-5, with D possibly TRBD2 on 5 matching bases. Trimming removed 2 bases at V and 1 base at J, with 12 bases between. Per the germline V gene, CDR1 is SGHRS and CDR2 is YFSETQ. The CDR3 spans 15 residues. CDR3 nucleotides: TGCGCCAGCAGCTTCTCGGGGAGCTTCCAAGAGACCCAGTACTTC. This gives the protein CASSFSGSFQETQYF.

This clone has more than one count but fewer than ten. The chain has TRBV7-2 and TRBJ2-4, with 7 bases matching TRBD1. Germline CDR1 SGHTA, CDR2 FQGNSA. The CDR3 consists of 14 residues. With V trimmed by 1 base and J by 4 bases, 1 base remained unmatched. The chain's CDR3 is CASSLGQGKNIQYF. In nucleotides, the CDR3 is TGTGCCAGCAGCTTAGGACAGGGTAAAAACATTCAGTACTTC.

CDR3 DNA sequence: TGTGCCAGCAGCTTGGAAGCGAACACTGAAGCTTTCTTT. It translates to CASSLEANTEAFF. V gene TRBV5-4 combines with J gene TRBJ1-1; D remains ambiguous. V lost 0 bases and J 1 base, leaving 4 bases between the germline ends. Germline lookup yields CDR1 SGHNT and CDR2 YYREEE (reference sequence). The CDR3 length is 13 residues.